This T cell receptor delta chain was identified during a study of Vδ1+ human thymocytes. Findings of the study overall: TRG sequences recurred across donors, whereas TRD sequences stayed essentially private. Thymic TRG and TRD repertoires appeared highly polyclonal, with Gaussian CDR3 length distributions.

The template was reverse-transcribed extracted RNA. CDR3 amplicons came from multiplex PCR with pooled V-gene forward and constant-region reverse primers. TCRdb fed the multiplex PCR reads into CATT to redo clone calling. The sample contains about 55,000 delta-chain clones, roughly 15% of which appear only once. Thymocytes were sorted as CD3+ TCRVdelta1+ TCRVdelta2- after alphabeta T cell depletion. For this clone: Its specificity is not known.

The CDR3 is 18 residues long. Germline CDR1 is TSWWSYY and CDR2 is QGS. The junction had 14 bases not matched to a gene; V was cut back by 3 bases and J by 5 bases. The source is a boy less than two years old who had congenital heart surgery. The sample taken for sequencing was Vdelta1+ gamma-delta thymocytes from the thymus. The subset here: FACS-sorted CD3+ TCRalphabeta- TCRVdelta1+ TCRVdelta2- thymocytes. V gene TRDV1 combines with J gene TRDJ1; 11 bases fit TRDD3. CDR3 DNA: TGTGCTCTTGGGGACTTCCCAGACCATGACTGGGGGATAGATAAACTCATCTTT. Its translation: CALGDFPDHDWGIDKLIF.